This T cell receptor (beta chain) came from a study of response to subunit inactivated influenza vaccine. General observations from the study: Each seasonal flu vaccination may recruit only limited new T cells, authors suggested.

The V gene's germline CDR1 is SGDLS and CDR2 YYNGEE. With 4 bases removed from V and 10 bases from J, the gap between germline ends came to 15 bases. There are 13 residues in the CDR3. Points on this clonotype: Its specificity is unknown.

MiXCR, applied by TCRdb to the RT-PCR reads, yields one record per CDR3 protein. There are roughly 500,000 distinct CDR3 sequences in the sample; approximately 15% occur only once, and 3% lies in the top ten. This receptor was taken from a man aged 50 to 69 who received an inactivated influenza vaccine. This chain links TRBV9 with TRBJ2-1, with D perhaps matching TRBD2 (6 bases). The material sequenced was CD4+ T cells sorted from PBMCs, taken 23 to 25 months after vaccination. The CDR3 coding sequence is TGTGCCAGCAGCCCCTGGGACTCCCAAGAGCAGTTCTTC. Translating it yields CASSPWDSQEQFF.